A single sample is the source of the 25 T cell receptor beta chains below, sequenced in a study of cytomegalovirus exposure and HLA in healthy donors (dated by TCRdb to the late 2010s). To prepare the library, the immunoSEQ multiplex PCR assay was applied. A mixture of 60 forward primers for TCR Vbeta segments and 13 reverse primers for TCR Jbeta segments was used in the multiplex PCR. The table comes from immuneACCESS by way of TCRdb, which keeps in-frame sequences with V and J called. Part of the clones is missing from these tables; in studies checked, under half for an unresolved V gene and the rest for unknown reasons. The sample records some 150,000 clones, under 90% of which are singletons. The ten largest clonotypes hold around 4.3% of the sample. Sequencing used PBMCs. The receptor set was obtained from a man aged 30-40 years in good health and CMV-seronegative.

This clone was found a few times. The CDR3 DNA reads as TGTGCCAGCAGCGACTTGGACAGGGGGAGCGAGCAGTACTTC. Translation gives CASSDLDRGSEQYF. The genes are TRBV4-2 and TRBJ2-7, with TRBD1 identical over 10 bases. The CDR3 extends over 14 amino acids. J gave up 6 bases and V 5 bases, and 7 bases lay outside the gene matches. The germline V gene encodes CDR1 LGHNA and CDR2 YNFKEQ.

The CDR3 DNA follows: TGTGCCAGCAGCGTAGTTCAGGGTTACACCGGGGAGCTGTTTTTT. Translating gives CASSVVQGYTGELFF. V usage is TRBV9 and J usage is TRBJ2-2; D may be TRBD1 (5 bases). Trimming cost V 0 bases and J 3 bases, with 9 bases left between them. Germline V gene lookup returns CDR1 SGDLS and CDR2 YYNGEE. The CDR3 covers 15 residues.

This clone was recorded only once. CDR3 amino acids: CASSYSQVNSGNTIYF. CDR3 nucleotides: TGTGCCAGCAGTTACTCGCAGGTGAACTCTGGAAACACCATATATTTT. V gene TRBV6-5 combines with J gene TRBJ1-3; the D is unclear. With 0 bases removed from V and 0 bases from J, the gap between germline ends came to 9 bases. CDR1 is MNHEY, CDR2 SVGAGI, per germline. The CDR3 length is 16 residues.

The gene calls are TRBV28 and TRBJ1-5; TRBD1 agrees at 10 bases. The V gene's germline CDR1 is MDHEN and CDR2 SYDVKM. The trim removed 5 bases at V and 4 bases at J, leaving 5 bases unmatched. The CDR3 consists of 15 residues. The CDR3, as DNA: TGTGCCAGCAGTCCGTGGACAGGGGGTAATCAGCCCCAGCATTTT. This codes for CASSPWTGGNQPQHF.

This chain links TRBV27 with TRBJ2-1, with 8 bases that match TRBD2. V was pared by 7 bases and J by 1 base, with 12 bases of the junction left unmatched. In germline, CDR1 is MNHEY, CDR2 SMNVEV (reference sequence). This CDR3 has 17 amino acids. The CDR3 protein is CASTGSEGLGSYNEQFF. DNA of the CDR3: TGTGCCAGCACAGGTAGCGAGGGACTAGGTTCCTACAATGAGCAGTTCTTC.

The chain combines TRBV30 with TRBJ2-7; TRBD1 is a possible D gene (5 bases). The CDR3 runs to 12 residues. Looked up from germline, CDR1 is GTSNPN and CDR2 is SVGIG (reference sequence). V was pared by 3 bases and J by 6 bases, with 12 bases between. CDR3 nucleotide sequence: TGTGCCTGGAGGCGCCTAGGGGCCGAGCAGTACTTC. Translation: CAWRRLGAEQYF. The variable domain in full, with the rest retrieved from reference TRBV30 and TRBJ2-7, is SQTIHQWPATLVQPVGSPLSLECTVEGTSNPNLYWYRQAAGRGLQLLFYSVGIGQISSEVPQNLSASRPQDRQFILSSKKLLLSDSGFYLCAWRRLGAEQYFGPGTRLTVT.

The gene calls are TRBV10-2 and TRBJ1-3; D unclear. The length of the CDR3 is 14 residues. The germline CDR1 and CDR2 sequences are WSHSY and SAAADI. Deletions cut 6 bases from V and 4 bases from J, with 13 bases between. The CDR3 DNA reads TGCGCCAGCAGCTCAGACATTTTCGGAAACACCATATATTTT. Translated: CASSSDIFGNTIYF.

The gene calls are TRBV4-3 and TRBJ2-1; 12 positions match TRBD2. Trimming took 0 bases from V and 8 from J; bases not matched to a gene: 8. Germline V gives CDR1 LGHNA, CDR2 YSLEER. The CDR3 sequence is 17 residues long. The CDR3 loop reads CASSQDLGLAGRDEQFF. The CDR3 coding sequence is TGCGCCAGCAGCCAAGATCTCGGACTAGCGGGGAGGGATGAGCAGTTCTTC.

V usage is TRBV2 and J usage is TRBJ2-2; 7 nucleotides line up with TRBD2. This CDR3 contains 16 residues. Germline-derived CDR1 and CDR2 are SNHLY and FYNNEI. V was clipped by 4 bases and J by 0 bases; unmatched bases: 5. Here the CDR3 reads CASSGLAATNTGELFF. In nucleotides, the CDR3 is TGTGCCAGCAGTGGCCTAGCGGCAACGAACACCGGGGAGCTGTTTTTT.

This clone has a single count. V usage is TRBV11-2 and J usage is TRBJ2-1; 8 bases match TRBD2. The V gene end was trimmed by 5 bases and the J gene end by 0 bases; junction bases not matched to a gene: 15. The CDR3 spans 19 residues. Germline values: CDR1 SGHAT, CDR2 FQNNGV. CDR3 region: CASSPPWGLDEYSYNEQFF. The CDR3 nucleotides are TGTGCCAGCAGCCCTCCCTGGGGACTAGACGAATACTCCTACAATGAGCAGTTCTTC.

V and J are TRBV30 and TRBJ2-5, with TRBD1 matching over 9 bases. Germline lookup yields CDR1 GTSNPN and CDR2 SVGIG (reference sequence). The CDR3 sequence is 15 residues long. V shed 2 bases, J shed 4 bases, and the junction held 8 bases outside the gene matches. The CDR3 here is CAWSLGQGGGETQYF. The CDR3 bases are TGTGCCTGGAGTCTGGGACAGGGAGGGGGAGAGACCCAGTACTTC.

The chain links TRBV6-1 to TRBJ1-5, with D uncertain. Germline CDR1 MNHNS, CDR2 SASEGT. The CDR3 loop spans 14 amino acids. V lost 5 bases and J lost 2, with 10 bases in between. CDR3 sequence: CASSLWRGNQPQHF. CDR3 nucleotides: TGTGCCAGCAGTCTATGGAGGGGCAATCAGCCCCAGCATTTT.

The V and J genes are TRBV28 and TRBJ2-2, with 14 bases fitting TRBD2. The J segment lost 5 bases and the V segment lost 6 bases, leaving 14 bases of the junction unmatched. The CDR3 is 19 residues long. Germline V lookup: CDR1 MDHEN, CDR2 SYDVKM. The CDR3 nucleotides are TGTGCCAGCAGCATCTTCGGGACTAGCGGGAGAGGAATAACCGGGGAGCTGTTTTTT. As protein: CASSIFGTSGRGITGELFF.

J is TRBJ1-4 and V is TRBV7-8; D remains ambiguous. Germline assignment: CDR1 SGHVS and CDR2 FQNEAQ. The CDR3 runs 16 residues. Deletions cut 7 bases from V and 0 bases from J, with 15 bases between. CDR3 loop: CASTSEEGSTNEKLFF. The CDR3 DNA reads TGTGCCAGCACTTCCGAGGAGGGCTCAACTAATGAAAAACTGTTTTTT.

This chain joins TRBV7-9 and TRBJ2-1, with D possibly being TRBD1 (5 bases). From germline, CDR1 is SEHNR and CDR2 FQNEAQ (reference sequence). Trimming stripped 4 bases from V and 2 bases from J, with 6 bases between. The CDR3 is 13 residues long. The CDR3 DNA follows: TGTGCCAGCAGCTCGACAGCCTACAATGAGCAGTTCTTC. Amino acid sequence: CASSSTAYNEQFF. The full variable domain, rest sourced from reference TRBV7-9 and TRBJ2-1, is DTGVSQNPRHKITKRGQNVTFRCDPISEHNRLYWYRQTLGQGPEFLTYFQNEAQLEKSRLLSDRFSAERPKGSFSTLEIQRTEQGDSAMYLCASSSTAYNEQFFGPGTRLTVL.

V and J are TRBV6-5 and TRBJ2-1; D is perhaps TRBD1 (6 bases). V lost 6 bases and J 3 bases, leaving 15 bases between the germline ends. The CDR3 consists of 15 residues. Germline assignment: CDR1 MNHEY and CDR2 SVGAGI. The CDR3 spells CASSPRGQNYNEQFF. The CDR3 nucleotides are TGTGCCAGCAGCCCAAGAGGACAGAACTACAATGAGCAGTTCTTC.

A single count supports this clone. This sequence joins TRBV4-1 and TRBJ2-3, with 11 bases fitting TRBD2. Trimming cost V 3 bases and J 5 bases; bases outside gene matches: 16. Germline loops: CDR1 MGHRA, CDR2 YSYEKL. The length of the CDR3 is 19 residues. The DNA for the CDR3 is TGCGCCAGCAGCCACACCTCCTCTCGACTAGCGGGACGGGGAGATACGCAGTATTTT. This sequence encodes CASSHTSSRLAGRGDTQYF.

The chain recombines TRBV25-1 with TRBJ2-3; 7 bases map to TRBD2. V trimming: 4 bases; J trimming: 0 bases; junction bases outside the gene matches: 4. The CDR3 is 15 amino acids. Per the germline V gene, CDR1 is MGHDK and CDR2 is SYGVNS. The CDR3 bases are TGTGCCAGCAGTGCGGGAGGTCAAAGCACAGATACGCAGTATTTT. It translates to CASSAGGQSTDTQYF.

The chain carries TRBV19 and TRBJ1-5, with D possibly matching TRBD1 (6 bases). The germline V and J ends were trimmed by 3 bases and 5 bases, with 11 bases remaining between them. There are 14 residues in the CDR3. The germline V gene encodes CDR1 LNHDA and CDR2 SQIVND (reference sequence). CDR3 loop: CASSMMRQDQPQHF. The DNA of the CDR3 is TGTGCCAGTAGTATGATGAGACAGGATCAGCCCCAGCATTTT.

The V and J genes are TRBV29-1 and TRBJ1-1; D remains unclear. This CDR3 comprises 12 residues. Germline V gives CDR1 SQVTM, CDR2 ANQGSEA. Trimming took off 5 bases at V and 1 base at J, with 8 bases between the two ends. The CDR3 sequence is CSVIQANTEAFF. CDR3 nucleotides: TGCAGCGTTATTCAGGCGAACACTGAAGCTTTCTTT.

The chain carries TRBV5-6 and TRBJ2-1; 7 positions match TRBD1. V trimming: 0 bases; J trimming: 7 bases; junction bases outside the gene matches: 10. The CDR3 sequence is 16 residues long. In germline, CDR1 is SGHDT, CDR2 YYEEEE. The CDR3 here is CASSLVVSTGWNEQFF. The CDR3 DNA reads TGTGCCAGCAGCTTGGTCGTCTCGACAGGGTGGAATGAGCAGTTCTTC.

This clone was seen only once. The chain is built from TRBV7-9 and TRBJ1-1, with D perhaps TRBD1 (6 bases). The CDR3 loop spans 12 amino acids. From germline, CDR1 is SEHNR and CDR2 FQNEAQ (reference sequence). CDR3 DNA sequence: TGTTCCGGGTGGACAGCGAACACTGAAGCTTTCTTT. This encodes CSGWTANTEAFF.

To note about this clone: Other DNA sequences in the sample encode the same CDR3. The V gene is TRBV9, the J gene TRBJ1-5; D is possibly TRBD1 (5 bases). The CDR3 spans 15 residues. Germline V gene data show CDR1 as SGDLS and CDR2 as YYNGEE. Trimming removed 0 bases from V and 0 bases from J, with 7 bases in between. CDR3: CASSVGGNSNQPQHF. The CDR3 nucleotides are TGTGCCAGCAGCGTAGGGGGCAATAGCAATCAGCCCCAGCATTTT.

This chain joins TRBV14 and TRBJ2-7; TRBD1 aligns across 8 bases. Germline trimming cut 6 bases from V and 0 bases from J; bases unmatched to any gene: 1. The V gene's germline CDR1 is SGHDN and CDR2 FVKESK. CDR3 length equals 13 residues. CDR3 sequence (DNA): TGTGCCAGCAGAGGACAGGGCTCCTACGAGCAGTACTTC. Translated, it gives CASRGQGSYEQYF.

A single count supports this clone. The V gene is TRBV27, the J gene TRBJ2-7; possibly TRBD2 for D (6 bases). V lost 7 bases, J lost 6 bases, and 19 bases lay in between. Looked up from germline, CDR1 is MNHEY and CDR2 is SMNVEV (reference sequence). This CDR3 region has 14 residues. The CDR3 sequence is CASNSRGAEGEQYF. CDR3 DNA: TGTGCCAGCAACTCTAGGGGCGCGGAGGGCGAGCAGTACTTC.